This T cell receptor beta chain derives from a study of blood T cells in healthy people across ages. Study-wide points: Greater diversity and more naive CD4+ cells were seen in long-lived donors than in aged donors. CMV infection status of these donors was not known.

A word on this clonotype: Its antigen is undetermined.

A second PCR of roughly 7 to 11 cycles used a sample-barcoded 5' primer and a J-beta primer mix. Through a template-switch adaptor with 12 random nucleotides, each cDNA molecule received a tag. MiXCR was run by TCRdb on the 5' RACE reads, yielding one entry per CDR3 protein. The table includes 650,000 to 700,000 distinct CDR3 sequences, approximately 29% detected once. Trimming shortened V by 6 bases and J by 1 base, and 16 bases separated the two germline ends. The CDR3 has 15 amino acids. Germline CDR1 SEHNR, CDR2 FQNEAQ (reference sequence). V gene TRBV7-9 combines with J gene TRBJ2-7, with D perhaps assigned TRBD1 or TRBD2 (6 bases each). Specimen: blood. This receptor was taken from a woman older than 75 in good health. The CDR3 DNA reads as TGTGCCAGCAGTCGGGCAACAGGGAGGTCCTACGAGCAGTACTTC. Encoded protein: CASSRATGRSYEQYF.